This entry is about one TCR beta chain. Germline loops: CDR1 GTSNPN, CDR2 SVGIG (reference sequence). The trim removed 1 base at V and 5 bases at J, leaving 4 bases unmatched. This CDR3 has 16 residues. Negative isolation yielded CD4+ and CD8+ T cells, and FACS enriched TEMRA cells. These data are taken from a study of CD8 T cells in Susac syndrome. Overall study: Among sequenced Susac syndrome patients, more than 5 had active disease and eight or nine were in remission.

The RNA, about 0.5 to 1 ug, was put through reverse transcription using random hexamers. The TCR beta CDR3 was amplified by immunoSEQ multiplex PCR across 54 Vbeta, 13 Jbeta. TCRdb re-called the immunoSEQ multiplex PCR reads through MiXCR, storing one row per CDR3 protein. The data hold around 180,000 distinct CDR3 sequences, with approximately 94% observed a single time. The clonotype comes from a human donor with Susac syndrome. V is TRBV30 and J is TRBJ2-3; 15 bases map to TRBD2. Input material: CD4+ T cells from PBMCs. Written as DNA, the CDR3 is TGTGCCTGGAGTGAGGGACTAGCGGGGGGAATAGATACGCAGTATTTT. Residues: CAWSEGLAGGIDTQYF.